This TCR beta chain stems from a study of PD-1 blockade in classical Hodgkin lymphoma (dated by TCRdb to the early 2020s). About the investigation overall: Nivolumab dosing was 3 mg/kg intravenously every 2 weeks, continuing until either disease progression or unacceptable toxicity. To define a peripheral blood immune signature of response to PD-1 blockade in classical Hodgkin lymphoma, the study combined TCR beta sequencing with CyTOF.

What the authors observed across the whole study: The study covered only a single clinical trial cohort, and the causes of the repertoire differences, possibly disease activity or prior therapy, were still not defined. Trial patients achieving complete response had baseline diversity similar to newly diagnosed patients, whereas partial responders and progressors had significantly lower diversity. By C4D1, a significant rise was seen in CD4+ TCR diversity but not in CD8+ TCR diversity (p=0.0027 vs p=0.16), and the rise was most apparent among complete responders (p=0.02). Patients starting nivolumab less than 1 year after ASCT had lower diversity and were excluded from later analyses to avoid confounding by immune reconstitution. Baseline TCR diversity was reported to be lower in newly diagnosed patients than in healthy donors and to be lower still in relapsed/refractory patients.

This specimen's time point label, interpreted: cycle 1 day 1 (C1D1), immediately before nivolumab initiation. All trial patients had relapsed after autologous stem cell transplantation, with cohorts A, B and C differing in prior brentuximab vedotin exposure. The trial cohort was composed of around 60 patients with relapsed/refractory classical Hodgkin lymphoma, for whom complete response, partial response or progressive disease was recorded as best overall response. Single-agent nivolumab was administered to trial patients in the multi-cohort phase II CheckMate 205 trial. An independent review committee assessed best overall response using the 2007 International Working Group response criteria. PBMCs from the trial were collected at three points: immediately before nivolumab initiation (C1D1), and during therapy at cycle 2 day 1 and cycle 4 day 1. Peripheral blood was collected in 8 mL Vacutainer Cell Preparation Tubes, from which PBMCs were isolated by centrifugation and then cryopreserved.

From the germline V gene (reference sequence), CDR1 is GTSNPN and CDR2 is SVGIG. V is cut back by 0 bases and J by 8 bases, with 8 bases in the junction unmatched. The cysteine opens and the phenylalanine closes a CDR3 of 14 amino acids. Of all the DNA, just the CDR3 is kept, 42 bases in frame from base 1. Genomic DNA was isolated using the Qiagen DNeasy kit from unsorted PBMCs as well as from negatively selected CD4+ and CD8+ fractions. TCR beta CDR3 regions were subjected to amplification by immunoSEQ multiplex PCR with primers that anneal to V and J segments. A synthetic immune receptor repertoire was used to minimize amplification bias, and any remaining bias was removed computationally after sequencing. On the authors' methods: Custom Python scripts were used to quantify repertoire diversity as the Shannon entropy index. Unsorted, CD4+ and CD8+ repertoires were examined separately, except in combined analyses, for which CD4+ and CD8+ sequences were merged in silico. Clonal expansion was defined as at least a 2-fold frequency increase after treatment relative to C1D1, with a pseudocount of 0.5 for undetected baseline clones. Clones with 0 or 1 copy at C1D1 were classified as singleton clones, and clones with 2 or more copies were classified as non-singleton clones. Clones expanded in unsorted samples were annotated as CD4+, CD8+ or unknown by matching protein sequences in sorted samples from the same patient. Diversity changes from C1D1 to C4D1 were tested in paired samples using Wilcoxon tests. What TCRdb holds here is the immuneACCESS table cut down to in-frame rearrangements. Part of the clones is not present; checked against another copy, under half of the missing clones reflect an unresolved V gene, and the others are unexplained. V, J and clone size were drawn from that table, and D and trimming were deduced from the DNA. This sample lists around 25,000 clones; approximately 80% were detected once. The top ten clones comprise 5.5% to 8.5% of the sample.

Concerning this clone itself: Its antigen remains unidentified. The input lacks base qualities; no much larger clone sits a single base away.

The chain links TRBV30 with TRBJ1-2; 8 bases in between match TRBD1. This sequence was found in a human donor with classical Hodgkin lymphoma. Sequences were derived from peripheral blood mononuclear cells (PBMCs), sampled at baseline. The CDR3 in this case is CAWSVQTGGMGYTF. The DNA sequence follows: TGTGCCTGGAGTGTCCAAACAGGGGGAATGGGCTACACCTTC.